These 23 T cell receptor beta chains came from one sample sequenced in a study of blood T cell repertoires in COVID-19. Measured with immunoSEQ multiplex PCR; TCRdb has only the in-frame clones, and not every one. The sample includes some 250,000 clones, approximately 86% of them seen just once. Source material: peripheral blood. The receptors were sampled from a man between 60 and 75 years old who had recovered from COVID-19.

This clone was picked up a small number of times. The rearrangement uses TRBV10-3 and TRBJ1-5; 7 positions agree with TRBD1. CDR3 size: 13 residues. J gave up 7 bases and V 5 bases, and 5 bases lay outside the gene matches. Per germline, CDR1 ENHRY and CDR2 SYGVKD. The CDR3: CAISRDRQQPQHF. CDR3 in DNA: TGTGCCATCAGTCGGGACAGACAACAGCCCCAGCATTTT.

The chain links TRBV7-9 to TRBJ1-6, with a possible D match to TRBD1 (5 bases). V shed 5 bases and J shed 8 bases, with 13 bases lying between them. Germline values: CDR1 SEHNR, CDR2 FQNEAQ (reference sequence). The CDR3 spans 14 residues. The CDR3 protein is CASSRGTADSPLHF. The CDR3, as DNA: TGTGCCAGCAGCCGGGGGACGGCCGATTCACCCCTCCACTTT.

This clone was detected only a few times. The V gene is TRBV19, the J gene TRBJ1-1; D gene uncertain. This CDR3 spans 13 amino acids. Germline-derived CDR1 and CDR2 are LNHDA and SQIVND (reference sequence). Between the trimmed V and J ends, which lost 2 bases and 5 bases, there was a span of 9 bases. The chain's CDR3 is CASSISSTTEAFF. As DNA, the CDR3 is TGTGCCAGTAGTATATCCTCTACGACTGAAGCTTTCTTT.

DNA of the CDR3: TGTGCCAGCAGTTCGGGTACGAACACCGGGGAGCTGTTTTTT. Protein sequence: CASSSGTNTGELFF. The V gene is TRBV6-2 or TRBV6-3, the J gene TRBJ2-2, with D unclear. V was shortened by 4 bases and J by 0 bases, with 6 bases between the two germline ends. The CDR3 has 14 amino acids. From germline, CDR1 is MNHEY and CDR2 SVGEGT.

The rearrangement links TRBV18 to TRBJ1-5, with 7 bases lining up with TRBD1. The CDR3 consists of 15 residues. Germline CDR1 is KGHSH and CDR2 is LQKENI. With V trimmed by 4 bases and J by 6 bases, 9 bases remained unmatched. In DNA form, the CDR3 reads TGTGCCAGCTCACTCACAGGGGATCGGGCTCAGCCCCAGCATTTT. Translated, it gives CASSLTGDRAQPQHF. Filled out from reference TRBV18 and TRBJ1-5, the complete variable domain reads NAGVMQNPRHLVRRRGQEARLRCSPMKGHSHVYWYRQLPEEGLKFMVYLQKENIIDESGMPKERFSAEFPKEGPSILRIQQVVRGDSAAYFCASSLTGDRAQPQHFGDGTRLSIL.

The chain joins TRBV19 to TRBJ1-2; TRBD1 agrees at 7 bases. The V gene's germline CDR1 is LNHDA and CDR2 SQIVND (reference sequence). V trimming: 8 bases; J trimming: 6 bases; junction bases outside the gene matches: 12. The CDR3 is 14 residues long. The CDR3 sequence is CASRSGQRGNGYTF. CDR3 nucleotide sequence: TGTGCCAGTCGTTCGGGACAGCGAGGCAATGGCTACACCTTC.

V gene TRBV19 combines with J gene TRBJ1-6; D not certain. V was cut by 4 bases and J by 4 bases, with 8 bases left in between. Germline V lookup: CDR1 LNHDA, CDR2 SQIVND (reference sequence). The CDR3 has 14 residues. CDR3 loop: CASSTGVYNSPLHF. The CDR3 region has the DNA TGTGCCAGTAGTACCGGAGTGTATAATTCACCCCTCCACTTT.

This chain links TRBV12-2 with TRBJ1-6; the table names TRBD1, a call not compared with the DNA. TRBV12-2 is marked as a pseudogene. The CDR3 length is 20 residues. CDR3 protein: CASRPPQGDRPSSYNSPLHF. The CDR3 bases are TGTGCAAGTCGCCCGCCCCAAGGGGACAGGCCAAGCTCCTATAATTCACCCCTCCACTTT.

The rearrangement joins TRBV11-2 to TRBJ1-1; the D is unclear. V lost 6 bases to trimming and J lost 5 bases, with 19 bases between them. Germline V gene sequence: CDR1 SGHAT, CDR2 FQNNGV. The CDR3 is 15 amino acids. The CDR3 DNA follows: TGTGCCAGCAGAGCCCCGGGTGTGCGGTGGACTGAAGCTTTCTTT. Translating it yields CASRAPGVRWTEAFF.

The chain carries TRBV6-5 and TRBJ1-6, with D possibly matching TRBD1 (6 bases). CDR1 is MNHEY, CDR2 SVGAGI, per germline. This CDR3 is 14 amino acids long. Trimming left V 9 bases short and J 3 bases short, with 12 bases between. CDR3 nucleotides: TGTGCCAGTAGACAGGCCATCTATAATTCACCCCTCCACTTT. Its protein product is CASRQAIYNSPLHF.

The rearrangement uses TRBV6-4 and TRBJ1-1; TRBD1 might be the D (6 bases). Per germline, CDR1 MRHNA and CDR2 SNTAGT. V shed 6 bases and J shed 6 bases, with 14 bases lying between them. This CDR3 comprises 13 residues. The DNA for the CDR3 is TGTGCCAGCAGAAGACAGGAAGGGGCTGAAGCTTTCTTT. Translated, it gives CASRRQEGAEAFF.

The chain links TRBV5-1 to TRBJ2-3; 8 bases are a match to TRBD1. The germline gives CDR1 SGHRS, CDR2 YFSETQ. The CDR3 loop spans 14 amino acids. Germline trimming cut 0 bases from V and 7 bases from J; bases unmatched to any gene: 4. CDR3 bases: TGCGCCAGCAGCTTGGACAGGGGGTGGAATACGCAGTATTTT. Its protein is CASSLDRGWNTQYF.

The chain links TRBV7-2 to TRBJ1-2; the match to TRBD1 covers 9 bases. This CDR3 has 13 residues. J gave up 5 bases and V 5 bases, and 3 bases lay outside the gene matches. CDR1 SGHTA and CDR2 FQGNSA come from the germline V gene. CDR3 nucleotide sequence: TGTGCCAGCAGCCGGGACAGGGTTTATGGCTACACCTTC. Its protein is CASSRDRVYGYTF.

The chain joins TRBV5-8 to TRBJ1-1; 11 bases align to TRBD1. The V and J ends lost 4 bases and 10 bases, in that order; junction bases with no gene match: 6. The V gene's germline CDR1 is SGHTS and CDR2 YDEGEE. The CDR3 runs 13 residues. The CDR3, as DNA: TGTGCCAGCAGCCCCCGGGACAGGGGGGGAGCTTTCTTT. It yields the protein CASSPRDRGGAFF.

This chain links TRBV11-2 with TRBJ2-7; 7 positions match TRBD2. CDR1 SGHAT and CDR2 FQNNGV come from the germline V gene. With V trimmed by 1 base and J by 3 bases, 9 bases remained unmatched. CDR3 length equals 16 residues. CDR3 residues: CASSLVASGVNYEQYF. The CDR3 nucleotides are TGTGCCAGCAGCTTAGTCGCCAGCGGGGTCAACTACGAGCAGTACTTC.

The chain has TRBV9 and TRBJ2-3; perhaps TRBD2 as D (5 bases). V lost 4 bases to trimming and J lost 6 bases, with 18 bases between them. Germline CDR1 SGDLS, CDR2 YYNGEE. The CDR3 extends over 15 amino acids. The CDR3 DNA follows: TGTGCCAGCAGCACCCGCGACTATACGCCGGATACGCAGTATTTT. Translated: CASSTRDYTPDTQYF.

Here the CDR3 DNA reads TGCGCCAGCAGCGCCCTGGGACAGGTCGCGAACACCGGGGAGCTGTTTTTT. This translates into CASSALGQVANTGELFF. The V gene is TRBV5-1, the J gene TRBJ2-2; 8 nucleotides agree with TRBD1. Germline V gene lookup returns CDR1 SGHRS and CDR2 YFSETQ. V trimming: 4 bases; J trimming: 0 bases; junction bases outside the gene matches: 8. The CDR3 spans 17 residues. Complete variable domain (other parts from reference TRBV5-1 and TRBJ2-2): KAGVTQTPRYLIKTRGQQVTLSCSPISGHRSVSWYQQTPGQGLQFLFEYFSETQRNKGNFPGRFSGRQFSNSRSEMNVSTLELGDSALYLCASSALGQVANTGELFFGEGSRLTVL.

This clone has only a few counts. The chain joins TRBV5-4 to TRBJ1-5; no clear D. CDR3 size: 13 residues. V lost 4 bases and J 5 bases, leaving 10 bases between the germline ends. Looked up from germline, CDR1 is SGHNT and CDR2 is YYREEE (reference sequence). The CDR3 nucleotides are TGTGCCAGCAGCCGCGACACGGATCAGCCCCAGCATTTT. It codes for CASSRDTDQPQHF.

V and J are TRBV5-1 and TRBJ2-1, with 8 bases identical to TRBD2. CDR3 size: 17 residues. With 3 bases clipped from V and 8 bases from J, the junction kept 16 bases outside the gene matches. Per the germline V gene, CDR1 is SGHRS and CDR2 is YFSETQ. The CDR3 sequence: CASSSGTSPRIGDEQFF. CDR3 nucleotides: TGCGCCAGCAGCTCCGGGACTAGTCCTCGCATAGGGGATGAGCAGTTCTTC.

V gene TRBV10-3 combines with J gene TRBJ1-4, with D maybe TRBD1 (5 bases). Germline V lookup: CDR1 ENHRY, CDR2 SYGVKD. This CDR3 is built from 12 residues. Deletions cut 8 bases from V and 7 bases from J, with 11 bases between. DNA of the CDR3: TGTGCCATCGCGCAGGGCGGTGAAAAACTGTTTTTT. This gives the protein CAIAQGGEKLFF.

This clone was recorded at least ten times. CDR3 in DNA: TGTGCCAGCAGCCAATACAGGGGGCAAAACAATCAGCCCCAGCATTTT. Amino acid sequence: CASSQYRGQNNQPQHF. This rearrangement joins TRBV7-2 to TRBJ1-5, with TRBD1 matching over 9 bases. This CDR3 has 16 residues. With 5 bases clipped from V and 3 bases from J, the junction kept 8 bases outside the gene matches. The germline V gene encodes CDR1 SGHTA and CDR2 FQGNSA.

The V gene is TRBV2, the J gene TRBJ2-3; TRBD2 aligns across 11 bases. The length of the CDR3 is 16 residues. Germline CDR1 reads SNHLY; CDR2 reads FYNNEI. Unmatched junction bases numbered 10, after V lost 6 bases and J lost 5 bases. The CDR3 DNA sequence: TGTGCCAGCAGGGGATCCAGGACTAGCGGGCAAGATACGCAGTATTTT. This sequence encodes CASRGSRTSGQDTQYF.

The chain uses TRBV13 and TRBJ1-5, with D possibly being TRBD1 (6 bases). CDR3 length: 19 amino acids. The V gene lost 7 bases and the J gene lost 0 bases, with 25 bases spanning the gap. Germline assignment: CDR1 PRHDT and CDR2 FYEKMQ (reference sequence). CDR3 protein: CASTRRTDGSGYSNQPQHF. CDR3 DNA: TGTGCCAGCACCCGTAGGACAGACGGAAGTGGGTATAGCAATCAGCCCCAGCATTTT.